What follows are 7 T cell receptor beta chains derived from one specimen sequenced in a study of T-cell memory formation after mild COVID-19. TCRdb re-analysed the 5' RACE reads in MiXCR, keeping a single row per CDR3 protein. The sample has 300,000 to 400,000 distinct CDR3 sequences, approximately 16% seen once; the top ten hold under 25%. Specimen: PBMCs or a T cell subset sorted from them (not recorded which). The receptors shown here come from a man aged 18 to 35 who had mild COVID-19 (a few samples of this study predate the infection). Cell type and time point are not known.

The chain joins TRBV7-2 to TRBJ2-2; no reliable D call. Germline V gene sequence: CDR1 SGHTA, CDR2 FQGNSA. CDR3 length: 12 residues. Trimming removed 11 bases from V and 0 bases from J, with 7 bases in between. The CDR3 reads CASPANTGELFF. Here the CDR3 DNA reads TGTGCCTCCCCAGCGAACACCGGGGAGCTGTTTTTT.

The gene calls are TRBV5-1 and TRBJ2-1; D ambiguous. Germline V lookup: CDR1 SGHRS, CDR2 YFSETQ. V was pared by 0 bases and J by 2 bases, with 12 bases between. The CDR3 has 16 amino acids. For the CDR3, the DNA is TGCGCCAGCAGCTTGGCCCTGGCTTTAGCCTACAATGAGCAGTTCTTC. This gives the protein CASSLALALAYNEQFF.

This clonotype was observed at least ten times. This rearrangement joins TRBV7-2 to TRBJ1-2; 7 bases fit TRBD1. The V gene's germline CDR1 is SGHTA and CDR2 FQGNSA. The V and J ends lost 4 bases and 8 bases, in that order; junction bases with no gene match: 7. The CDR3 consists of 13 residues. The chain's CDR3 is CASSSANRGGYTF. CDR3 coding DNA: TGTGCCAGCAGCTCCGCAAACAGGGGCGGCTACACCTTC.

This rearrangement joins TRBV6-6 to TRBJ1-5; 7 nucleotides agree with TRBD1. The CDR3 totals 18 residues. The junction had 18 bases not matched to a gene; V was cut back by 5 bases and J by 5 bases. CDR1 and CDR2 from the germline V gene are MNHNY and SVGAGI (reference sequence). The CDR3 coding sequence is TGTGCCAGCAGTGCGGCGGGACAGATCGCCTCTAAGGATCAGCCCCAGCATTTT. This encodes CASSAAGQIASKDQPQHF.

This chain uses TRBV29-1 with TRBJ2-1; a possible D gene is TRBD1 (5 bases). Germline loops: CDR1 SQVTM, CDR2 ANQGSEA. The CDR3 sequence is 14 residues long. V lost 4 bases, J lost 0 bases, and 10 bases lay in between. CDR3: CSVVDTGSYNEQFF. The CDR3 region has the DNA TGCAGCGTTGTGGACACCGGCTCCTACAATGAGCAGTTCTTC.

This clonotype was counted a few times. The chain uses TRBV6-5 and TRBJ1-6, with unresolved D. Between the trimmed V and J ends, which lost 0 bases and 7 bases, there was a span of 10 bases. The CDR3 is 15 residues long. Germline loops: CDR1 MNHEY, CDR2 SVGAGI. The CDR3 DNA reads as TGTGCCAGCAGTTACTCGGGTGGAAAGAATTCACCCCTCCACTTT. Its translation: CASSYSGGKNSPLHF.

In this sample, this clonotype turned up many times. The rearrangement joins TRBV29-1 to TRBJ1-1; D is unresolved. The V end lost 7 bases, the J end lost 4 bases, and 7 bases lay between the germline ends. This CDR3 spans 10 amino acids. The germline V gene encodes CDR1 SQVTM and CDR2 ANQGSEA. CDR3 residues: CSAAFTEAFF. In DNA form, the CDR3 reads TGCAGCGCCGCCTTCACTGAAGCTTTCTTT. The full variable domain, its missing parts supplied by reference TRBV29-1 and TRBJ1-1, is SAVISQKPSRDICQRGTSLTIQCQVDSQVTMMFWYRQQPGQSLTLIATANQGSEATYESGFVIDKFPISRPNLTFSTLTVSNMSPEDSSIYLCSAAFTEAFFGQGTRLTVV.